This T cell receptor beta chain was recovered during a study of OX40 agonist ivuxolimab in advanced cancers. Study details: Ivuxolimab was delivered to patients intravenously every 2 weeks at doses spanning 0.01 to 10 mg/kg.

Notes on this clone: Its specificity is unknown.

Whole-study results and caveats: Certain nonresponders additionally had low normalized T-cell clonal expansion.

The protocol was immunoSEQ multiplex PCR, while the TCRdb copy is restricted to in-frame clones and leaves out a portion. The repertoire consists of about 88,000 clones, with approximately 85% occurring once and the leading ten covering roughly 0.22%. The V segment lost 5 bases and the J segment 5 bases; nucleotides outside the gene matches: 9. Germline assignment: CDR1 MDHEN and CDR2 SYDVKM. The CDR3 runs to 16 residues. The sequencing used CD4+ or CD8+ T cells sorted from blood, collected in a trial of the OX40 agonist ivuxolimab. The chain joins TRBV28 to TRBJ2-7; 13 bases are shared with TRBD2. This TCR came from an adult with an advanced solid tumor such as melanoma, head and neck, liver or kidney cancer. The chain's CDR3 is CASSGRLAGGRNEQYF. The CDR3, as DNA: TGTGCCAGCAGTGGGAGACTAGCGGGAGGAAGGAACGAGCAGTACTTC.